This TCR beta chain was captured in a study of long-term antiretroviral therapy in people with HIV (dated by TCRdb to 2021 to 2024). Study-level background: The earliest samples were collected approximately a decade before the 2015 WHO recommendation for immediate ART, a period when ART was typically delayed until CD4 counts fell. A total of 150 to 200 cryopreserved PBMC samples came from 30 or so adults with confirmed HIV infection and were collected serially over a mean of roughly six years (range 1-12). Of the roughly 30 participants with HIV, 10 to 11 were female. A retrospective serial study tested whether changes in peripheral blood TRB repertoire composition and diversity were associated with ART initiation and durable HIV suppression. No cross-contamination during QIAcube processing turned up in test extractions that ran a monoclonal T-cell line alongside 25 to 35 polyclonal samples.

Sequencing of the TRB variable region was done with the immunoSEQ hsTCRB v3.0 assay at survey level resolution. The targeted TRB sequencing depth was roughly 40,000-50,000 T-cell genomes per sample. TRB libraries were pooled and sequenced on an Illumina MiSeq using a v3 150-cycle kit. In the original analysis: Repertoire analysis was performed in R inside a reproducible Nextflow workflow that covered QC, data transformation and analysis. Custom analyses were implemented in LymphoSeq2, an R package for AIRR-Seq data exploration. A handful of samples that yielded fewer than 5000 total TRB sequences were excluded, so that more than 150 HIV repertoires were analyzed. Of the 180 to 200 retained HIV repertoires, almost 60 were collected before and 129 after ART initiation. Each repertoire was downsampled to 5000 TRB nucleotide sequences, and summary statistics were averaged across 100 downsampling iterations. TRB sequences were retained for analysis only if CDR3 regions of at least seven amino acids were present. Two measures captured diversity: a Shannon entropy-derived clonality score and the Gini coefficient. In repertoire networks, the top 5000 CDR3 amino acid sequences were linked whenever an edit distance of one separated two sequences. Antigen specificity groups and MHC restriction were predicted for TRB CDR3 amino acid sequences with GLIPH2. To flag known CMV, EBV, HIV or tissue antigen associations, CDR3 amino acid sequences were matched against VDJdb and McPAS-TCR. Pre-ART, post-ART and control groups were compared with Wilcoxon signed-rank tests and Holm-Bonferroni correction. In TCRdb, the immuneACCESS table is reduced to in-frame sequences with V and J assigned. These tables do not hold every clone; where another copy was compared, an unresolved V gene accounts for under half, and the others remain unexplained. V and J calls and clone size are given by that table; D and trimming were obtained from the DNA. In this sample the table shows approximately 25,000 clones, 84% of which occur a single time. The ten largest account for roughly 2.4% of the sample.

Turning to this clone: What this receptor recognizes is not known. Base qualities are not recorded, but no much larger clone differs from it by a single base.

What the work shows at the level of the full study, not this receptor alone: Inferences about post-ART repertoire changes were limited because no data were available on ART adherence, viral resistance or therapy changes. The samples were dated from about 2003 to 2017, and the ART regimens that were used may be less effective than current ART regimens. A significant increase in TRB diversity was found to be associated with ART initiation, although TRB diversity was observed to remain significantly below that of transplant donor controls even after long-term ART. Limited PBMC availability meant only the TCR beta chain was sequenced, without alpha chain pairing. Expanded TRB clones identified before ART initiation dominated the repertoire across all time points, though the dominance fluctuated and decreased in many PLHIV after ART. Narrower CDR3 length ranges were observed in HIV repertoires than in controls, and an antigen-experienced repertoire with only a slight naive shift after ART was suggested by the network structure. Because pre-ART samples had limited cell numbers, profiling was done on unsorted PBMC rather than on sorted CD4+ and CD8+ T cells.

Inclusion was restricted to participants for whom at least one PBMC sample before ART initiation and at least two post-ART samples were available. Treatment was received in the United States of America by all participants with HIV. Before DNA extraction, cryopreserved samples of 1-10 million PBMC were thawed and washed. At the time of the earliest PBMC sample, participants with HIV were aged between about 23 and 54 years. Each participant contributed PBMC samples from 1-4 timepoints before ART initiation and 2-8 timepoints after ART initiation, with a median of 7 samples. Serial HIV viral load, CD4+ T-cell count, ART history and demographic data were obtained for every participant. Genomic DNA was extracted from unsorted PBMC with a Qiagen kit on a QIAcube, with processing performed in batches of 12 samples. The CDR3 has 12 amino acids, counting the end cysteine and phenylalanine. Only the CDR3 portion is preserved as DNA: 36 bases, with reading frame beginning at the first base. Per the germline V gene (reference sequence), SEHNR is the CDR1 and FQNEAQ is the CDR2. Trimming at the junction amounts to 5 bases on V and 7 bases on J, and the germline ends lie 9 bases apart.

The origin of this receptor is a middle-aged man with HIV. The receptor chain draws on TRBV7-9 and TRBJ2-1; the D gene is perhaps TRBD1, from 6 matching bases. Sequencing used unsorted PBMCs, obtained 3 years after starting antiretroviral therapy. This receptor has the CDR3 CASSPTGNEQFF. The sequenced DNA is TGTGCCAGCAGCCCTACAGGGAATGAGCAGTTCTTC.